This TCR beta chain was observed in a study of T cells in Graves' hyperthyroidism and ophthalmopathy. Study-wide results and limits: Ophthalmopathy could be told apart from stable hyperthyroidism with a 13 V-J model.

V lost 3 bases and J 2 bases, leaving 14 bases between the germline ends. Germline lookup yields CDR1 GTSNPN and CDR2 SVGIG (reference sequence). The CDR3 loop spans 14 amino acids. Those patients with uncontrolled infection, other autoimmune disease, pregnancy or lactation were excluded. Clinical symptoms, serum thyroxine and TRAb, thyroid ultrasound and orbital computed tomography were used for the diagnoses. Source material for PBMCs was over 8 ml fresh peripheral blood. RNA transcripts provided the source from which TCR beta CDR3 regions were amplified. Researchers ran a first-round RT-PCR on the TCR CDR3 using the HTBI primer set. TCRdb reanalysed the multiplex PCR reads using MiXCR and keeps one entry per CDR3 protein. The sample holds approximately 480,000 distinct CDR3 sequences, more than 20% seen once. Of note for this clonotype: Its antigen remains unknown.

The chain couples TRBV30 to TRBJ2-7; a weak D match, TRBD2 (5 bases). Input material: blood. The receptor's source is a man between 18 and 29 years old with Graves' hyperthyroidism. This CDR3 is CAWRPGEIPYEQYF. As DNA, the CDR3 is TGTGCCTGGAGGCCCGGGGAGATCCCCTACGAGCAGTACTTC.